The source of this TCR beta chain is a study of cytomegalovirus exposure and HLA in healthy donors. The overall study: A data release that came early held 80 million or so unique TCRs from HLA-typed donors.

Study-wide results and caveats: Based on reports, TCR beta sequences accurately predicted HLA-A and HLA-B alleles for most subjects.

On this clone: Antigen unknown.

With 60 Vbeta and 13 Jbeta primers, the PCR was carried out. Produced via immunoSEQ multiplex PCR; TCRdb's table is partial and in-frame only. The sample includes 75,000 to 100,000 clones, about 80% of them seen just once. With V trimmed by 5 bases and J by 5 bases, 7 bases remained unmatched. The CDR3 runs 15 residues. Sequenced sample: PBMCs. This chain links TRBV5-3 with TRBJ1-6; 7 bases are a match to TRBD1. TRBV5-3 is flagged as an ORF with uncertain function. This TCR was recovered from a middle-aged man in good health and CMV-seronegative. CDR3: CARSTRGQHNSPLHF. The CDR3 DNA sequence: TGTGCCAGAAGTACTAGGGGACAGCATAATTCACCCCTCCACTTT.